This entry is about one T cell receptor (beta chain). The sample is drawn from a study of blood T cell repertoires in COVID-19. Study-wide context: Collection of acute and convalescent COVID-19 samples took place in the United States, Italy and Spain. From T cells, B-cell-depleted T cells, or PBMCs came the material, which was cDNA or gDNA.

Profiled with immunoSEQ multiplex PCR; TCRdb holds only in-frame clones, not every one. The data hold over 200,000 clones, with 81% observed a single time. The CDR3 has 15 amino acids. Per the germline V gene, CDR1 is SGHRS and CDR2 is YFSETQ. Between the trimmed V and J ends, which lost 0 bases and 6 bases, there was a span of 15 bases. What was sequenced was peripheral blood. This sequence joins TRBV5-1 and TRBJ1-2; D possibly corresponds to TRBD1 (5 bases). The TCR originated in a woman older than 75 with acute or convalescent COVID-19. The CDR3 DNA sequence: TGCGCCAGCAGCTTGGGTACAGGACGGGGGGATGGCTACACCTTC. Translation gives CASSLGTGRGDGYTF.